The subject of this entry is one TCR beta chain. This clone has only one observation. Its cognate antigen has yet to be identified. One base away there is no much larger clone; base qualities are not given. This sample was taken from a study of siplizumab effects on memory and regulatory T cells (dated by TCRdb to about 2019). Describing the broader study: The study looked at the effect of siplizumab, an anti-CD2 antibody, on alloreactive T-cell subsets in allogeneic mixed lymphocyte reactions made from human PBMCs. Broader findings and caveats from the paper: Whether proliferating Tregs from siplizumab cultures actually had suppressive function was not functionally confirmed. For roughly 80-95% of proliferating CD4+ or CD8+ clones, no naive or memory phenotype could be assigned. Because sequences at frequencies below about 10^-5 were poorly captured, only a minor fraction of alloreactive clones could be mapped back to unstimulated subsets. Among mappable alloreactive CD4+ clones, an average Treg-derived fraction of about 69% was observed with siplizumab, compared with roughly 27% in control reactions. Siplizumab significantly reduced the cumulative frequency of alloreactive sequences traceable to unstimulated CD4+ memory T cells. Compared with memory T cells, unstimulated naive T cells appeared more diverse, and naive cells seemed to make a substantial contribution to the alloresponse.

At the junction V is shortened by 7 bases and J by 5 bases, with 12 bases in between. The CDR3 has 13 amino acids, counting the end cysteine and phenylalanine. Only CDR3 DNA is held: 39 bases, read in frame from base 1. CDR1 and CDR2 were assigned from the germline V gene (reference sequence) as MNHEY and SMNVEV. Sorted unstimulated T cells and proliferating T cells recovered from mixed lymphocyte reactions underwent TCRbeta CDR3 sequencing. Fresh whole blood from approximately ten HLA-typed healthy donors was used to isolate PBMCs. Libraries were built with the immunoSEQ multiplex PCR assay. Some 100,000 TCR templates per sample were assayed by the deep sequencing platform. Genomic DNA extracted from sorted T cells was used for TCRbeta CDR3 sequencing. The source study handled its data this way. The R programming language was used for clonal analysis of TCRbeta CDR3 data. Alloreactive CD4+ and CD8+ clones were defined by comparing unstimulated samples with post-reaction CFSE-low samples. By matching sequences to the repertoires of sorted unstimulated Treg and non-Treg cells, each alloreactive CD4+ clone was assigned a regulatory or non-regulatory origin. TCRdb took over this immuneACCESS table, retaining in-frame rearrangements with V and J assigned. Such tables are incomplete; in checked studies, under half of the missing clones stem from an unresolved V gene, and the remainder is unexplained. V, J and clone size are taken as reported in that table, and D and trimming were inferred from the DNA itself. Present in this sample are tens of thousands of clones, 93% of which were seen just once. About two fifths of the sample lies in the top ten.

The TCR was taken from a human donor in good health. The chain uses TRBV27 and TRBJ1-5; the D gene cannot be resolved reliably. Sequencing was performed on CD8+ T cells sorted from blood. At the DNA level, the sequence is TGTGCCAGCAAGGCACAGCCTGATCAGCCCCAGCATTTT. It translates as CASKAQPDQPQHF.